A selection of T cell receptor beta chains follows, all from one sample in a study of Graves' ophthalmopathy and Graves' hyperthyroidism. TCRdb redid the calling of the multiplex PCR reads with MiXCR, one entry per CDR3 protein. In the table there are some 410,000 distinct CDR3 sequences, approximately 21% of which are singletons. The sequencing input was peripheral blood. The receptor source for this set is a woman aged 18 to 35 with stable Graves' hyperthyroidism. Each CDR3 is given with its conserved first and last residue. The D gene is left open where the match is weak. Not all rows give a size; the values are once, few, many and, for expanded clones, a class.

v_call: TRBV2
j_call: TRBJ1-3
d_call: .
clone_size: many
cdr3_nt: TGTGCCAGCAGTGAAAGGGGACCGATCTCTGGAAACACCATATATTTT
cdr3_aa: CASSERGPISGNTIYF

v_call: TRBV7-8
j_call: TRBJ1-2
d_call: TRBD1
clone_size: many
cdr3_nt: TGTGCCAGCAGCTTAGCTGGACAGGGTAAGGGTGGCTACACCTTC
cdr3_aa: CASSLAGQGKGGYTF

v_call: TRBV19
j_call: TRBJ2-7
d_call: TRBD1
clone_size: .
cdr3_nt: TGTGCCAGTAGTACCCAGGACAGGGCAGGCTACGAGCAGTACTTC
cdr3_aa: CASSTQDRAGYEQYF

v_call: TRBV4-3
j_call: TRBJ1-1
d_call: .
clone_size: few
cdr3_nt: TGCGCCTGCAGCCAAGGGGTGAACACTGAAGCTTTCTTT
cdr3_aa: CACSQGVNTEAFF

v_call: TRBV11-2
j_call: TRBJ2-5
d_call: TRBD1
clone_size: few
cdr3_nt: TGTGCCAGCAGCAGACAGGGCTTAGGAAGAGAGACCCAGTACTTC
cdr3_aa: CASSRQGLGRETQYF

v_call: TRBV6-1
j_call: TRBJ2-7
d_call: .
clone_size: .
cdr3_nt: TGTGCCAGCAGTGCGGGACGAAACTCCTACGAGCAGTACTTC
cdr3_aa: CASSAGRNSYEQYF

v_call: TRBV4-1
j_call: TRBJ1-2
d_call: .
clone_size: .
cdr3_nt: TGCGCCAGCAGCCCCTCGGGGAGGGGGACCTATGGCTACACCTTC
cdr3_aa: CASSPSGRGTYGYTF

v_call: TRBV6-2/TRBV6-3
j_call: TRBJ2-7
d_call: TRBD1
clone_size: .
cdr3_nt: TGTGCCAGCAGCTATCGTTTTGGAGGTGACAGGGGGCCCTACGAGCAGTACTTC
cdr3_aa: CASSYRFGGDRGPYEQYF

v_call: TRBV5-1
j_call: TRBJ1-5
d_call: .
clone_size: .
cdr3_nt: TGCGCCAGCAGCATAGGGGAGGCCCATCAGCCCCAGCATTTT
cdr3_aa: CASSIGEAHQPQHF

v_call: TRBV24-1
j_call: TRBJ2-5
d_call: TRBD1
clone_size: many
cdr3_nt: TGTGCCACCAGTGACCCTACAGGGGGGTGGCAAGAGACCCAGTACTTC
cdr3_aa: CATSDPTGGWQETQYF

v_call: TRBV6-4
j_call: TRBJ2-5
d_call: TRBD2
clone_size: .
cdr3_nt: TGTGCCACCAGTGATAGCCGGGATAGCGGGAGGGCCGGAGAGACCCAGTACTTC
cdr3_aa: CATSDSRDSGRAGETQYF

v_call: TRBV19
j_call: TRBJ1-1
d_call: .
clone_size: many
cdr3_nt: TGTGCCAGTAGTATTGGGGGGATCGCTGAAGCTTTCTTT
cdr3_aa: CASSIGGIAEAFF

v_call: TRBV11-2
j_call: TRBJ2-5
d_call: .
clone_size: many
cdr3_nt: TGTGCCAGCAGCTTACCCGGGGGTCAAGAGACCCAGTACTTC
cdr3_aa: CASSLPGGQETQYF

v_call: TRBV7-9
j_call: TRBJ2-4
d_call: .
clone_size: many
cdr3_nt: TGTGCCAGCAGCTTAGAAGGGACTCTAGCCAAAAACATTCAGTACTTC
cdr3_aa: CASSLEGTLAKNIQYF

v_call: TRBV19
j_call: TRBJ1-5
d_call: .
clone_size: many
cdr3_nt: TGTGCCAGTGACTCGGGGGGCAATCAGCCCCAGCATTTT
cdr3_aa: CASDSGGNQPQHF

v_call: TRBV10-1
j_call: TRBJ2-3
d_call: TRBD2
clone_size: .
cdr3_nt: TGCGCCACCGGAGCGGGAGCGGGGACAGATACGCAGTATTTT
cdr3_aa: CATGAGAGTDTQYF

v_call: TRBV20-1
j_call: TRBJ2-5
d_call: .
clone_size: many
cdr3_nt: TGCAGTGCTAGGATTGTGGGAGAGACCCAGTACTTC
cdr3_aa: CSARIVGETQYF

v_call: TRBV29-1
j_call: TRBJ1-5
d_call: .
clone_size: many
cdr3_nt: TGCAGCGCCAAAGAGCCCGGCAATCAGCCCCAGCATTTT
cdr3_aa: CSAKEPGNQPQHF

v_call: TRBV11-2
j_call: TRBJ2-7
d_call: TRBD2
clone_size: many
cdr3_nt: TGTGCCAGCCGGAGGACTAGCGGGAACAACGAGCAGTACTTC
cdr3_aa: CASRRTSGNNEQYF

v_call: TRBV10-1
j_call: TRBJ2-3
d_call: .
clone_size: many
cdr3_nt: TGCGCCAGCAGTGTTGCACACGCCGGTAACGTGGATACGCAGTATTTT
cdr3_aa: CASSVAHAGNVDTQYF

v_call: TRBV28
j_call: TRBJ2-4
d_call: .
clone_size: few
cdr3_nt: TGTGCCAGCAGTTTAGCTTCCTCGGGACTAGCCAAAAACATTCAGTACTTC
cdr3_aa: CASSLASSGLAKNIQYF

v_call: TRBV7-9
j_call: TRBJ2-5
d_call: .
clone_size: many
cdr3_nt: TGTGCCAGCAGCTCGGGGCAGCTTCAAGAGACCCAGTACTTC
cdr3_aa: CASSSGQLQETQYF

v_call: TRBV30
j_call: TRBJ2-5
d_call: .
clone_size: many
cdr3_nt: TGTGCCTGGACAGCTCAAGAGACCCAGTACTTC
cdr3_aa: CAWTAQETQYF

v_call: TRBV6-1
j_call: TRBJ1-1
d_call: TRBD1
clone_size: many
cdr3_nt: TGTGCCAGCAGTGAGACACAGGGGGCGAGGGCTGAAGCTTTCTTT
cdr3_aa: CASSETQGARAEAFF

v_call: TRBV18
j_call: TRBJ2-2
d_call: TRBD2
clone_size: .
cdr3_nt: TGTGCCAGCTCGCCACTAGCGGGAATAAGCTCCGGGGAGCTGTTTTTT
cdr3_aa: CASSPLAGISSGELFF

v_call: TRBV20-1
j_call: TRBJ1-5
d_call: .
clone_size: many
cdr3_nt: TGCAGTGCTAGAGATCGCCCGACCGGTCAGCCCCAGCATTTT
cdr3_aa: CSARDRPTGQPQHF

v_call: TRBV6-1
j_call: TRBJ2-7
d_call: .
clone_size: .
cdr3_nt: TGTGCCAGCAGAAGGGGGGTGTCCTACGAGCAGTACTTC
cdr3_aa: CASRRGVSYEQYF

v_call: TRBV18
j_call: TRBJ1-1
d_call: TRBD1
clone_size: few
cdr3_nt: TGTGCCAGCTCACCACAGGGGGCGGACACTGAAGCTTTCTTT
cdr3_aa: CASSPQGADTEAFF

v_call: TRBV3-1
j_call: TRBJ2-7
d_call: .
clone_size: many
cdr3_nt: TGTGCCAGCAGCCAAGGGGCAGGGGAACCCTACGAGCAGTACTTC
cdr3_aa: CASSQGAGEPYEQYF

v_call: TRBV9
j_call: TRBJ1-2
d_call: .
clone_size: many
cdr3_nt: TGTGCCAGCAGCGTACAGGCTAACTATGGCTACACCTTC
cdr3_aa: CASSVQANYGYTF

v_call: TRBV15
j_call: TRBJ2-7
d_call: .
clone_size: many
cdr3_nt: TGTGCCACCAGCAGAGATCGGCAGGATGGGCAGTACTTC
cdr3_aa: CATSRDRQDGQYF

v_call: TRBV12-3/TRBV12-4
j_call: TRBJ2-5
d_call: .
clone_size: .
cdr3_nt: TGTGCCAGCAGTTATCAGGGAAGAGAGACCCAGTACTTC
cdr3_aa: CASSYQGRETQYF

v_call: TRBV30
j_call: TRBJ2-5
d_call: .
clone_size: few
cdr3_nt: TGTGCCTGGAGTGGGACAGAAAAGACCCAGTACTTC
cdr3_aa: CAWSGTEKTQYF

v_call: TRBV18
j_call: TRBJ1-2
d_call: .
clone_size: .
cdr3_nt: TGTGCCAGCTCCTTAGGGGCACATGTGGGCTTCGGCTACACCTTC
cdr3_aa: CASSLGAHVGFGYTF

v_call: TRBV15
j_call: TRBJ1-3
d_call: .
clone_size: many
cdr3_nt: TGTGCCACCAGCACCCAGACGGCAGCTGGAAACACCATATATTTT
cdr3_aa: CATSTQTAAGNTIYF

v_call: TRBV19
j_call: TRBJ1-5
d_call: .
clone_size: .
cdr3_nt: TGTGCCAGTAGTATGATAGGGACCGGGGATCAGCCCCAGCATTTT
cdr3_aa: CASSMIGTGDQPQHF

v_call: TRBV20-1
j_call: TRBJ2-5
d_call: .
clone_size: .
cdr3_nt: TGCAGTGCTCACGATGGGAGAGAGACCCAGTACTTC
cdr3_aa: CSAHDGRETQYF

v_call: TRBV2
j_call: TRBJ2-5
d_call: .
clone_size: many
cdr3_nt: TGTGCCAGCGGGAGAGGCGAATATCCAGAGACCCAGTACTTC
cdr3_aa: CASGRGEYPETQYF

v_call: TRBV6-5
j_call: TRBJ1-1
d_call: .
clone_size: few
cdr3_nt: TGTGCCAGCAGTTACGGACGGGGGATCATGAACACTGAAGCTTTCTTT
cdr3_aa: CASSYGRGIMNTEAFF

v_call: TRBV30
j_call: TRBJ1-5
d_call: .
clone_size: .
cdr3_nt: TGTGCCTGGAGTGGGGCACCTAATCAGCCCCAGCATTTT
cdr3_aa: CAWSGAPNQPQHF

v_call: TRBV29-1
j_call: TRBJ2-7
d_call: TRBD1
clone_size: .
cdr3_nt: TGCAGCGTAGAAGGGACAGGGGGGTCCTACGAGCAGTACTTC
cdr3_aa: CSVEGTGGSYEQYF

v_call: TRBV5-6
j_call: TRBJ1-6
d_call: .
clone_size: many
cdr3_nt: TGTGCCAGCAGCCGATTGGGTACACCCCTCCACTTT
cdr3_aa: CASSRLGTPLHF

v_call: TRBV28
j_call: TRBJ2-7
d_call: TRBD1
clone_size: many
cdr3_nt: TGTGCCAGCAGTTCGCGGACAGGTTATTCCTCCTACGAGCAGTACTTC
cdr3_aa: CASSSRTGYSSYEQYF

v_call: TRBV28
j_call: TRBJ2-7
d_call: .
clone_size: many
cdr3_nt: TGTGCCAGCAGTCTACACAGAAACCCCTACGAGCAGTACTTC
cdr3_aa: CASSLHRNPYEQYF

v_call: TRBV28
j_call: TRBJ1-2
d_call: .
clone_size: .
cdr3_nt: TGTGCCAGCAGTTTGAGGCAGTTCTATGGCTACACCTTC
cdr3_aa: CASSLRQFYGYTF

v_call: TRBV28
j_call: TRBJ2-7
d_call: .
clone_size: many
cdr3_nt: TGTGCCAGCCCCCCCCGAGGGGAAACGGGGGAGCAGTACTTC
cdr3_aa: CASPPRGETGEQYF